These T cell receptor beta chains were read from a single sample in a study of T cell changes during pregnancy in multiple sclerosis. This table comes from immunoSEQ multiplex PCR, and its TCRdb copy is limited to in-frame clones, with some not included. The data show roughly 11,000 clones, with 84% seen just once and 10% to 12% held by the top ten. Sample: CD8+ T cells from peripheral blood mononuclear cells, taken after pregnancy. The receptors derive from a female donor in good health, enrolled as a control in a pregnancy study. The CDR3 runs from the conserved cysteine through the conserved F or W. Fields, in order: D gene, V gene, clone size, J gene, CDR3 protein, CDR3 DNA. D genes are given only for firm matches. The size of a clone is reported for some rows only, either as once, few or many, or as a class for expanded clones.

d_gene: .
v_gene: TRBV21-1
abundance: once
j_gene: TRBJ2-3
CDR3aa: CASSKAPAGGPYTQYF
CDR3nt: TGTGCCAGCAGCAAAGCTCCAGCGGGAGGGCCGTATACGCAGTATTTT

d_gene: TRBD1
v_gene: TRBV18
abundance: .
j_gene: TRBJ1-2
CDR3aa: CASSPPSDRFYGYTF
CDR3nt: TGTGCCAGCTCACCACCGTCGGACAGGTTCTATGGCTACACCTTC

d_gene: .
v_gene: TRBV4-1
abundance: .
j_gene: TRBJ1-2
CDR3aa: CASSQVVLRNYGYTF
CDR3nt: TGCGCCAGCAGCCAAGTAGTTCTACGTAACTATGGCTACACCTTC

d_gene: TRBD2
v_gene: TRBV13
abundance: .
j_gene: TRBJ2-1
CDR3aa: CASSTGLLPNNEQFF
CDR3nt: TGTGCCAGCAGCACGGGACTACTACCCAACAATGAGCAGTTCTTC

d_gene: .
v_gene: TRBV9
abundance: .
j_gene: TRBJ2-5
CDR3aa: CASSVGAGQETQYF
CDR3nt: TGTGCCAGCAGCGTAGGCGCGGGCCAAGAGACCCAGTACTTC

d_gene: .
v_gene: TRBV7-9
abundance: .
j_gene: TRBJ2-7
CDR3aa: CATLQGPTYEQYF
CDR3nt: TGTGCCACCCTACAGGGACCAACCTACGAGCAGTACTTC

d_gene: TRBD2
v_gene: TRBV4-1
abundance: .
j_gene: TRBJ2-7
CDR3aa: CASSQALAGYEQYF
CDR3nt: TGCGCCAGCAGCCAAGCACTAGCGGGCTACGAGCAGTACTTC

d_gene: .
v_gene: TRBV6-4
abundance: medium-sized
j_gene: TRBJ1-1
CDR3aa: CASSVSGGGNTEAFF
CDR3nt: TGTGCCAGCAGTGTGAGCGGGGGAGGGAACACTGAAGCTTTCTTT

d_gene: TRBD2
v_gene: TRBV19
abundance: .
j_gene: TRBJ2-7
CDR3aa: CATRTSASYEQYF
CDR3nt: TGTGCCACCCGGACTAGCGCCAGCTACGAGCAGTACTTC

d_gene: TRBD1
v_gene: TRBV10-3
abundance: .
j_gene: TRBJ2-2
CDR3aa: CATGDRENTGELFF
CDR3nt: TGTGCCACCGGGGACAGGGAAAACACCGGGGAGCTGTTTTTT

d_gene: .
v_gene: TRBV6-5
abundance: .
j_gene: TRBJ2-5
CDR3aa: CASSYSNLGARETQYF
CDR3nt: TGTGCCAGCAGTTACTCGAATCTGGGGGCGCGGGAGACCCAGTACTTC

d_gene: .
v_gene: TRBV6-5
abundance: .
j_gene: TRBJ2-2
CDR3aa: CASGDKQNTGELFF
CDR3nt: TGTGCCAGCGGGGACAAACAGAACACCGGGGAGCTGTTTTTT

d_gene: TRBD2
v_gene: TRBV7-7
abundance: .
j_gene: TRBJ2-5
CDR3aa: CASSFPPLAGTTQETQYF
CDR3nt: TGTGCTAGCAGCTTCCCTCCTCTAGCGGGTACTACGCAAGAGACCCAGTACTTC

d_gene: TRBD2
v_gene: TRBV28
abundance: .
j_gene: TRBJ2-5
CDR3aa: CASRSGTSGKETQYF
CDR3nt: TGTGCCAGCAGATCCGGGACTAGCGGGAAAGAGACCCAGTACTTC

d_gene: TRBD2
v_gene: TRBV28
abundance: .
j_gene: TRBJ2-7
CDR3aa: CASSIRGTTFEQYF
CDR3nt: TGTGCCAGCAGTATACGCGGGACTACTTTCGAGCAGTACTTC

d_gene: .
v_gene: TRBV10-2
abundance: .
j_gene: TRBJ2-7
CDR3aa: CASSELRVRSYEQYF
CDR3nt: TGCGCCAGCAGTGAATTGCGGGTGCGCTCCTACGAGCAGTACTTC

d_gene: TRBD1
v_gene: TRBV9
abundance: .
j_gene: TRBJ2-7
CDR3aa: CASSDTGQGISEQYF
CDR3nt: TGTGCCAGCAGCGATACGGGACAGGGGATCTCCGAGCAGTACTTC